The source of this TCR beta chain is a study of cytomegalovirus exposure and HLA in healthy donors. Findings and caveats of the study: Most TCR sequences showed up rarely, but some public TCRs showed up in many donors. Altogether, 150 to 200 TCR beta chains were recorded as cytomegalovirus-associated. CMV antigen specificity was confirmed in vitro for a few CMV-associated chains.

About this clone: Its target is not known.

Per germline, CDR1 MDHEN and CDR2 SYDVKM. CDR3 length: 17 amino acids. V lost 6 bases, J lost 0 bases, and 11 bases stayed unmatched. Profiling relied on immunoSEQ multiplex PCR, and the TCRdb table lists in-frame clones only, not all of them. The table records approximately 80,000 clones, 93% of them present only once. The chain has TRBV28 and TRBJ2-4, with TRBD1 matching 7 bases. Sequencing input: PBMCs. This receptor was obtained from a woman under 40 in good health and CMV-seronegative. CDR3 loop: CASRQGQVYKAKNIQYF. The CDR3 DNA follows: TGTGCCAGCAGGCAAGGACAGGTGTATAAAGCCAAAAACATTCAGTACTTC. Based on the CDR3 plus reference TRBV28 and TRBJ2-4, the full variable domain is DVKVTQSSRYLVKRTGEKVFLECVQDMDHENMFWYRQDPGLGLRLIYFSYDVKMKEKGDIPEGYSVSREKKERFSLILESASTNQTSMYLCASRQGQVYKAKNIQYFGAGTRLSVL.